Below, 10 T cell receptor beta chains from the same sample are listed, as sequenced in a study of cytomegalovirus exposure and HLA in healthy donors. It was with 60 Vbeta and 13 Jbeta primers that the PCR ran. The repertoire was sequenced with immunoSEQ multiplex PCR; TCRdb's copy has only in-frame clones and lacks some. The sample shows approximately 76,000 clones, less than 75% of them seen only once. The specimen was PBMCs. These receptors were obtained from a man between 25 and 39 years old in good health and CMV-seropositive.

V and J are TRBV9 and TRBJ1-5, with a weak D call TRBD1 (5 bases). The germline V gene encodes CDR1 SGDLS and CDR2 YYNGEE. V gave up 3 bases and J gave up 3 bases, with 10 bases separating them. This CDR3 is built from 14 residues. In nucleotides, the CDR3 is TGTGCCAGCAGCGACGGACACTCCAATCAGCCCCAGCATTTT. This encodes CASSDGHSNQPQHF.

This chain links TRBV28 with TRBJ2-5, with 7 bases matching TRBD2. Germline CDR1 reads MDHEN; CDR2 reads SYDVKM. V gave up 6 bases and J gave up 2 bases; unmatched junction bases: 6. There are 14 residues in the CDR3. The CDR3 nucleotides are TGTGCCAGCAGAGCGGGGAAGGGGCAAGAGACCCAGTACTTC. It is translated as CASRAGKGQETQYF.

By share of the sample, this clone is medium-sized. The rearrangement uses TRBV5-3 and TRBJ2-1, with D possibly being TRBD2 (6 bases). TRBV5-3 is an ORF for which the function is uncertain. This CDR3 is 15 amino acids long. Trimming stripped 3 bases from V and 0 bases from J, with 10 bases between. CDR3 nucleotides: TGTGCCAGAAGCTGGGGGGTAAGCTCCTACAATGAGCAGTTCTTC. It is translated as CARSWGVSSYNEQFF.

This clone has only a few counts. The chain recombines TRBV18 with TRBJ2-6, with a weak D call TRBD2 (6 bases). Trimming pared 5 bases from V and 0 bases from J, leaving 23 bases between. This CDR3 has 20 residues. CDR1 is KGHSH, CDR2 LQKENI, per germline. The CDR3 DNA follows: TGTGCCAGCTCATCTAACTTTGGTGGCGGGACTCCCTCTGGGGCCAACGTCCTGACTTTC. Translated: CASSSNFGGGTPSGANVLTF.

The V and J genes are TRBV7-9 and TRBJ2-1; the D gene is possibly TRBD1 (6 bases). This CDR3 region has 15 residues. CDR1 and CDR2 (germline): SEHNR, FQNEAQ (reference sequence). Trimming stripped 2 bases from V and 0 bases from J, with 8 bases between. This CDR3 reads CASSLQGSSYNEQFF. The DNA for the CDR3 is TGTGCCAGCAGCTTACAGGGGAGCTCCTACAATGAGCAGTTCTTC.

The chain combines TRBV6-5 with TRBJ2-7, with D unclear. The ends were cut back, 2 bases at V and 2 bases at J, with 7 bases in the middle. This CDR3 region has 13 residues. Germline lookup yields CDR1 MNHEY and CDR2 SVGAGI. Written as DNA, the CDR3 is TGTGCCAGCAGTTACGCCGGAGCCTACGAGCAGTACTTC. Translation gives CASSYAGAYEQYF.

In this sample, this clone turned up once. The chain joins TRBV6-1 to TRBJ2-7, with TRBD1 as a possible D gene (5 bases). The CDR3 is 11 amino acids. Trimming removed 8 bases at V and 2 bases at J, with 7 bases between. Germline lookup yields CDR1 MNHNS and CDR2 SASEGT. The CDR3 DNA follows: TGTGCCAGCGCAGGGCCCTACGAGCAGTACTTC. Its translation: CASAGPYEQYF.

This clone was found once. The J gene is TRBJ1-1, the V gene TRBV28; D is unresolved. V lost 3 bases and J lost 2, with 10 bases in between. This CDR3 is 14 amino acids long. In germline, CDR1 is MDHEN, CDR2 SYDVKM. The CDR3 DNA sequence: TGTGCCAGCAGTTTCGGGCGGGGAAACACTGAAGCTTTCTTT. It translates to CASSFGRGNTEAFF.

The V gene is TRBV2, the J gene TRBJ1-1; a possible D gene is TRBD1 (6 bases). The germline CDR1 and CDR2 sequences are SNHLY and FYNNEI. V lost 4 bases to trimming and J lost 4 bases, with 13 bases between them. CDR3 length: 14 amino acids. The CDR3 here is CASSGQGLGTEAFF. CDR3 coding DNA: TGTGCCAGCAGTGGCCAGGGGCTCGGCACTGAAGCTTTCTTT.

On this clone itself: Germline is not matched at one junction end, which may reflect a read error. The chain joins TRBV28 to TRBJ2-5, with D uncertain. Germline lookup yields CDR1 MDHEN and CDR2 SYDVKM. The CDR3 runs to 14 residues. As DNA, the CDR3 is TGTGCCAGCAGTTGGCGGTCCACTCAAGAGGCCCAGTACTTC. Its protein product is CASSWRSTQEAQYF.